This is a list of T cell receptor beta chains from one sample in a study of shared clonotypes between healthy human individuals. Profiling relied on immunoSEQ multiplex PCR, and the TCRdb table lists in-frame clones only, not all of them. The table lists about 2,100,000 clones, roughly 91% of them singletons. Sequencing was done on a sample of naive CD8+ T cells from PBMCs. The receptors stem from a man aged 18 to 29 in good health. Some clones in this sample may be carry-over from other donors' samples. Each CDR3 is given with its conserved first and last residue. D genes are given only for firm matches. Not all rows give a size; the values are once, few, many and, for expanded clones, a class.

V	D	J	size	DNA	CDR3
TRBV19	TRBD2	TRBJ2-7	.	TGTGCCAGTAGTATTCTAGCGGGAACCTCCTACGAGCAGTACTTC	CASSILAGTSYEQYF
TRBV7-9	.	TRBJ1-1	.	TGTGCCAGCAGCTTAGGGGGCGGGGACACTGAAGCTTTCTTT	CASSLGGGDTEAFF
TRBV9	.	TRBJ1-2	.	TGTGCCAGCAGCGTAGTGGTAGTGAGAGCTAACTATGGCTACACCTTC	CASSVVVVRANYGYTF
TRBV7-3	.	TRBJ2-6	.	TGTGCCAGCAGCCCCTACCGACAGTCTGGGGCCAACGTCCTGACTTTC	CASSPYRQSGANVLTF
TRBV9	.	TRBJ2-2	.	TGTGCCAGCACCCCCTCAGGGCCCGGGGAGCTGTTTTTT	CASTPSGPGELFF
TRBV6-6	.	TRBJ2-1	.	TGTGCCAGCAGTTACCCCCTGGGAGGGGGGAATGAGCAGTTCTTC	CASSYPLGGGNEQFF
TRBV29-1	TRBD1	TRBJ2-1	.	TGCAGCGTTCGGACTTACAGGGGCACGACCTATAACAATGAGCAGTTCTTC	CSVRTYRGTTYNNEQFF
TRBV2	.	TRBJ2-1	.	TGTGCCAGCAGGCGAACAGGGTCCAGCAGGGATGAGCAGTTCTTC	CASRRTGSSRDEQFF
TRBV27	TRBD1	TRBJ2-2	.	TGTGCCAGCACGGACAGGGGGAACACCGGGGAGCTGTTTTTT	CASTDRGNTGELFF
TRBV19	.	TRBJ1-2	.	TGTGCCAGTAGCCCACAGGTCCTGGGTGGCTACACCTTC	CASSPQVLGGYTF
TRBV30	.	TRBJ2-7	.	TGTGCCTGGAGGGGGGAGGGGGGGTACGAGCAGTACTTC	CAWRGEGGYEQYF
TRBV6-1	.	TRBJ1-3	.	TGTGCCAGCAGTGAAGCTGGGGGGCCTGGAAACACCATATATTTT	CASSEAGGPGNTIYF
TRBV4-3	.	TRBJ2-7	.	TGCGCCAGCAGCCAAGATAAGGCAGGACAGGACTACTCCTACGAGCAGTACTTC	CASSQDKAGQDYSYEQYF
TRBV5-3	.	TRBJ2-7	.	TGTGCCAGAAGCTTGGCGGACGAGCAGTACTTC	CARSLADEQYF
TRBV7-9	.	TRBJ1-2	.	TGTGCCAGCAGCTCGGACAGTGGCTACACCTTC	CASSSDSGYTF
TRBV27	.	TRBJ2-2	.	TGTGCCAGCAGTTTAGGGGGAGACACCGGGGAGCTGTTTTTT	CASSLGGDTGELFF
TRBV2	.	TRBJ2-7	.	TGTGCCAGCAGTGAAGCTAGCGGACGGCAAGCCTACGAGCAGTACTTC	CASSEASGRQAYEQYF
TRBV28	TRBD2	TRBJ2-7	.	TGTGCCAGCAGGGGGGGGTCGACCTACGAGCAGTACTTC	CASRGGSTYEQYF
TRBV19	.	TRBJ1-1	.	TGTGCCAGTATGCCAGGACTGAGGGACACTGAAGCTTTCTTT	CASMPGLRDTEAFF
TRBV21-1	.	TRBJ2-2	.	TGTGCCAGCAGCTCCCCGGGACAGGGGACCGGGGAGCTGTTTTTT	CASSSPGQGTGELFF
TRBV29-1	.	TRBJ1-5	once	TGCAGCGTTGATACCACAGGGTCTCAGCCCCAGCATTTT	CSVDTTGSQPQHF
TRBV7-3	TRBD2	TRBJ2-1	.	TGTGCCAGCAGCCCAACCGGACTAGCGGAGCAGTTCTTC	CASSPTGLAEQFF
TRBV19	TRBD2	TRBJ2-7	.	TGTGCCAGTAGTATGACTAGCGGGAGGGCCTTGAGCTCCTACGAGCAGTACTTC	CASSMTSGRALSSYEQYF
TRBV4-3	.	TRBJ2-7	.	TGCGCCAGCAGTCGGGCTCTACTCTCCTACGAGCAGTACTTC	CASSRALLSYEQYF
TRBV29-1	TRBD1	TRBJ1-2	.	TGCAGCGACAGGGGGCTTAGTGGCTACACCTTC	CSDRGLSGYTF
TRBV28	TRBD2	TRBJ2-7	.	TGTGCCAGCAGCCTTCTGACTAGCGGGAGTCTGTTAGACGAGCAGTACTTC	CASSLLTSGSLLDEQYF
TRBV2	.	TRBJ2-1	.	TGTGCCAGCAGTGAATATGGGCCCTACAATGAGCAGTTCTTC	CASSEYGPYNEQFF
TRBV7-9	TRBD1	TRBJ2-2	.	TGTGCCAGCAGTTCACGGGACAGGGGGCCCACCGGGGAGCTGTTTTTT	CASSSRDRGPTGELFF
TRBV7-2	.	TRBJ2-7	.	TGTGCCAGCAGCTTTTTGGTGGGACCCTCCTACGAGCAGTACTTC	CASSFLVGPSYEQYF
TRBV27	TRBD1	TRBJ2-7	.	TGTGCCAGCAGTTTATCCCTAGGGGACAGGGGGCTGTACGAGCAGTACTTC	CASSLSLGDRGLYEQYF
TRBV13	.	TRBJ2-7	.	TGTGCCAGCAGCTTAGGCCCCCAAAGCGAGCAGTACTTC	CASSLGPQSEQYF
TRBV4-3	.	TRBJ2-1	.	TGCGCCAGCAGCCAACTCACGATAGGTTATGAGTTCAATGAGCAGTTCTTC	CASSQLTIGYEFNEQFF
TRBV28	TRBD2	TRBJ2-3	.	TGTGCCAGCAGCCGGGGGGGAACCGCAGATACGCAGTATTTT	CASSRGGTADTQYF
TRBV10-2	.	TRBJ2-7	.	TGCGCCAGCTATAGCGGCGAGCAGTACTTC	CASYSGEQYF
TRBV4-1	TRBD1	TRBJ2-2	.	TGCGCCAGCAGCCAAGGGACAGGGGGCACCGGGGAGCTGTTTTTT	CASSQGTGGTGELFF